This T cell receptor beta chain was sequenced in a study of identical twins. General study results and limits: For zero-insertion analyses, partial confounding could come from invariant MAIT and iNKT cells. Out-of-frame alpha sequences shared by twins showed excess low generation probability.

Each CDR3 protein gets one entry after TCRdb re-called the 5' RACE reads with MiXCR. The sample has roughly 230,000 distinct CDR3 sequences, about 9% seen once. This clonotype was observed at least ten times. What it binds is unknown. This same sample was also taken into another study, of yellow fever vaccine responses in identical twins.

The specimen was CD8+ T cells sorted from blood. This clonotype originated in a woman in her late teens or twenties in good health.

CDR3 loop: CASSSALDSYEAFF. The CDR3 DNA follows: TGTGCCAGCAGTTCCGCCCTGGACAGTTATGAAGCTTTCTTT. The chain carries TRBV27 and TRBJ1-1; D perhaps matches TRBD1 (6 bases). The CDR3 length is 14 residues. CDR1 and CDR2 from the germline V gene are MNHEY and SMNVEV (reference sequence). V lost 4 bases, J lost 7 bases, and 16 bases lay in between.